The clone carrying this TCR beta chain was seen more than once but under ten times. As yet, its antigen is unknown. TCRdb reanalysed the 5' RACE reads using MiXCR and keeps one entry per CDR3 protein. The sample lists roughly 70,000 distinct CDR3 sequences; around 21% were seen once. This sample is drawn from a study of early T cells in non-severe SARS-CoV-2 infection. V was pared by 2 bases and J by 3 bases, with 16 bases between. Germline-derived CDR1 and CDR2 are MNHEY and SMNVEV (reference sequence). This CDR3 has 16 amino acids. Study-wide results and limits: There was a bias toward anti-spike CD8 responses in VDJdb matching, which missed private and CD4 specificities.

The sample was whole blood, taken at baseline. This receptor was taken from an adult who was a healthcare worker with PCR-confirmed SARS-CoV-2 infection or an uninfected control (not recorded which). V and J are TRBV27 and TRBJ1-2; tentatively, D is TRBD1 (5 bases). The CDR3 coding sequence is TGTGCCAGCAGTTTAAACGGGGGAGGGGCCCACTATGGCTACACCTTC. Translated, it gives CASSLNGGGAHYGYTF.